The 29 T cell receptor beta chains below come from one sample, sequenced in a study of T cell repertoires in cytomegalovirus infection (dated by TCRdb to about 2019). No antigen has been identified for these receptors. Taken with the paper, the label for treatment or condition translates to: in vitro stimulation with specific CMV peptide epitopes to enrich CMV-specific T cells. The instrument given in TCRdb is Illumina HiSeq 1500. The public reads were reprocessed in TCRdb via fastp at Q25 and MiXCR, keeping in-frame beta chains. CDR3 protein sequences are deduplicated, and each keeps its most common genes and DNA. For this sample there are tens of thousands of distinct CDR3 sequences; 20% to 30% appear just once. The ten largest clones take up roughly 45% of the sample. Sample: CD8+ T cells from cultured PBMCs, taken from culture after CMV antigen stimulation. Every receptor here comes from a human donor in good health (CMV status not recorded). Some clones in this sample may be carry-over from other donors' samples.

This clonotype was seen only a few times. The chain couples TRBV27 to TRBJ2-7, with D perhaps being TRBD1 or TRBD2 (5 bases each). Trimming removed 3 bases from V and 0 bases from J, with 9 bases in between. There are 14 residues in the CDR3. Germline loops: CDR1 MNHEY, CDR2 SMNVEV (reference sequence). The DNA for the CDR3 is TGTGCCAGCAGTTTGTCGGGGACCTCCTACGAGCAGTACTTC. It encodes CASSLSGTSYEQYF.

CDR3 coding DNA: TGTGCCTGGAGTGTATCAGGCAATCAGCCCCAGCATTTT. It specifies CAWSVSGNQPQHF. V gene TRBV30 combines with J gene TRBJ1-5; D not certain. Germline CDR1 is GTSNPN and CDR2 is SVGIG (reference sequence). The V and J ends lost 0 bases and 2 bases respectively, with 5 bases between them. The CDR3 has 13 residues.

This clonotype was found many times. The chain is built from TRBV2 and TRBJ1-2, with D possibly matching TRBD1 (5 bases). Trimming left V 2 bases short and J 8 bases short, with 12 bases between. Germline V gene data show CDR1 as SNHLY and CDR2 as FYNNEI. The CDR3 consists of 13 residues. The DNA for the CDR3 is TGTGCCAGCAGTGAATACCAGGGTGACGGCTACACCTTC. Its protein is CASSEYQGDGYTF. Full variable domain (remainder filled in from reference TRBV2 and TRBJ1-2): EPEVTQTPSHQVTQMGQEVILRCVPISNHLYFYWYRQILGQKVEFLVSFYNNEISEKSEIFDDQFSVERPDGSNFTLKIRSTKLEDSAMYFCASSEYQGDGYTFGSGTRLTVV.

This clonotype was counted between two and nine times. V usage is TRBV3-1 and J usage is TRBJ1-1, with D tentatively TRBD1 (5 bases). Trimming left V 0 bases short and J 11 bases short, with 13 bases between. CDR1 LGHDT and CDR2 YNNKEL come from the germline V gene (reference sequence). This CDR3 spans 13 amino acids. The CDR3 protein is CASSQDPGDVAFF. In nucleotides, the CDR3 is TGTGCCAGCAGCCAAGATCCGGGGGACGTGGCTTTCTTT.

The CDR3 DNA reads as TGTGCCAGCAGTTTGACGGGTCAGGGGGGTTTTAATGAAAAACTGTTTTTT. Its translation: CASSLTGQGGFNEKLFF. This sequence joins TRBV27 and TRBJ1-4, with 7 bases lining up with TRBD1. The trim removed 3 bases at V and 4 bases at J, leaving 11 bases unmatched. The CDR3 has 17 amino acids. The germline V gene has CDR1 MNHEY and CDR2 SMNVEV (reference sequence).

J is TRBJ2-7 and V is TRBV5-1; TRBD1 might be the D (5 bases). Trimming took 3 bases from V and 6 from J, leaving 22 bases between them. Germline lookup yields CDR1 SGHRS and CDR2 YFSETQ. The CDR3 has 16 residues. CDR3 sequence (DNA): TGCGCCAGCAGCTCGACGGCTAGGGGCGCGGTTTCCGAGCAGTACTTC. Residues: CASSSTARGAVSEQYF.

On this clonotype itself: Sequence at one end of the junction differs from germline and may be a read error. This chain uses TRBV12-3 or TRBV12-4 with TRBJ2-5; 7 bases are shared with TRBD2. The CDR3 covers 13 residues. The CDR3 reads CASSLAEPETQYF. CDR3 nucleotides: TGTGCCAGCAGTCTAGCGGAGCCAGAGACCCAGTACTTC.

In its sample, this clonotype was seen many times. This chain joins TRBV28 and TRBJ1-5; 7 bases are shared with TRBD1. The CDR3 spans 14 residues. J lost 7 bases, V lost 5 bases, and 8 bases had no gene match. Germline CDR1 MDHEN, CDR2 SYDVKM. The CDR3 here is CASSITTGVQPQHF. Written as DNA, the CDR3 is TGTGCCAGCAGTATCACAACAGGGGTCCAGCCCCAGCATTTT.

V and J are TRBV30 and TRBJ2-3, with D unresolved. V lost 1 base and J 2 bases, leaving 13 bases between the germline ends. The CDR3 is 15 residues long. Germline V CDR1 and CDR2: GTSNPN, SVGIG (reference sequence). CDR3: CAWSGYGSHTDTQYF. The CDR3 nucleotides are TGTGCCTGGAGTGGGTACGGATCACACACAGATACGCAGTATTTT.

The chain uses TRBV5-6 and TRBJ1-5; a weak D match, TRBD1 (6 bases). Germline V gene lookup returns CDR1 SGHDT and CDR2 YYEEEE. Trimming shortened V by 1 base and J by 5 bases, and 13 bases separated the two germline ends. The length of the CDR3 is 15 residues. The CDR3 sequence: CASSLLKDSYQPQHF. The CDR3 DNA reads TGTGCCAGCAGCTTGTTGAAGGACAGTTATCAGCCCCAGCATTTT.

The chain carries TRBV28 and TRBJ2-1; 7 nucleotides agree with TRBD2. This CDR3 is 14 amino acids long. From germline, CDR1 is MDHEN and CDR2 SYDVKM. J gave up 0 bases and V 5 bases, and 1 base lay outside the gene matches. CDR3 sequence: CASSSGNSYNEQFF. Written as DNA, the CDR3 is TGTGCCAGCAGTAGCGGGAACTCCTACAATGAGCAGTTCTTC.

This clonotype was seen at least ten times. V and J are TRBV12-3 or TRBV12-4 and TRBJ2-5; 13 bases are shared with TRBD2. The CDR3 has 15 amino acids. With 6 bases clipped from V and 3 bases from J, the junction kept 4 bases outside the gene matches. The CDR3 DNA is TGTGCCAGCAGCGATGGACTAGCGGGAGAAGAGACCCAGTACTTC. It encodes CASSDGLAGEETQYF.

This clonotype was found a few times. The chain carries TRBV11-3 and TRBJ2-2; D gene unclear. CDR1 and CDR2 from the germline V gene are SGHNT and YENEEA. Trimming pared 3 bases from V and 6 bases from J, leaving 14 bases between. The CDR3 is 15 amino acids. DNA for the CDR3: TGTGCCAGCAGCTTTTCCTCGATGGCCGCCGGGGAGCTGTTTTTT. It specifies CASSFSSMAAGELFF.

The chain couples TRBV19 to TRBJ2-7; 8 positions match TRBD1. Germline V gene lookup returns CDR1 LNHDA and CDR2 SQIVND (reference sequence). The CDR3 extends over 14 amino acids. After removal of 2 bases from V and 7 bases from J, the junction contained 7 bases not matched to a gene. The CDR3 spells CASSIRQGAREQYF. In nucleotides, the CDR3 is TGTGCCAGTAGTATAAGGCAGGGGGCTCGGGAGCAGTACTTC.

The sample holds a few counts of this clonotype. CDR3 DNA sequence: TGCGCCAGCAGCCAAGGGACAGGGGCCAACACCGGGGAGCTGTTTTTT. Its protein is CASSQGTGANTGELFF. The gene calls are TRBV4-3 and TRBJ2-2; 9 bases map to TRBD1. Trimming cost V 1 base and J 2 bases; bases outside gene matches: 2. The CDR3 consists of 16 residues. CDR1 and CDR2 from the germline V gene are LGHNA and YSLEER.

This clonotype appeared many times. The rearrangement links TRBV7-2 to TRBJ2-2; tentative D call: TRBD2 (6 bases). V was pared by 5 bases and J by 3 bases, with 13 bases between. Germline V gene sequence: CDR1 SGHTA, CDR2 FQGNSA. The CDR3 extends over 15 amino acids. DNA for the CDR3: TGTGCCAGCAGCCCCGGACTACCCGACACCGGGGAGCTGTTTTTT. It specifies CASSPGLPDTGELFF.

In the case of this clonotype: This may arise from a read error, as a much more abundant clone is one base away. The rearrangement uses TRBV19 and TRBJ2-2; 11 nucleotides match TRBD2. CDR3 length: 17 amino acids. Germline loops: CDR1 LNHDA, CDR2 SQIVND (reference sequence). The V segment lost 5 bases and the J segment 5 bases; nucleotides outside the gene matches: 10. CDR3 DNA sequence: TGTGCCAGTAGTCGGACTAGCGGGTGCTCTCGGACCGGGGAGCTGTTTTTT. Translated, it gives CASSRTSGCSRTGELFF.

About this clonotype itself: The junction does not match germline at one end; this may be a read error. V is TRBV6-6 and J is TRBJ1-5; 7 nucleotides align to TRBD1. This CDR3 comprises 16 residues. CDR1 and CDR2 from the germline V gene are MNHNY and SVGAGI (reference sequence). DNA of the CDR3: TGTGCGAGCAGTTACTCAACACAGGGGAGGAATCAGCCCCAGCATTTT. This translates into CASSYSTQGRNQPQHF.

This chain uses TRBV27 with TRBJ1-5; D unclear. Germline CDR1 reads MNHEY; CDR2 reads SMNVEV (reference sequence). This CDR3 comprises 15 residues. Trimming pared 1 base from V and 4 bases from J, leaving 11 bases between. CDR3 nucleotide sequence: TGTGCCAGCAGTTTATTAGGAGAAAGAAATCAGCCCCAGCATTTT. Its translation is CASSLLGERNQPQHF.

The chain uses TRBV4-3 and TRBJ1-2; D uncertain. Deletions cut 0 bases from V and 9 bases from J, with 14 bases between. Per germline, CDR1 LGHNA and CDR2 YSLEER. The CDR3 covers 14 residues. This chain's CDR3 is CASSQDSGPLSYTF. In DNA, the CDR3 is TGCGCCAGCAGCCAAGATTCAGGACCCCTGAGCTACACCTTC.

This clonotype occurred many times. The rearrangement links TRBV6-1 to TRBJ2-3; D not certain. V dropped 6 bases and J dropped 0 bases, with 19 bases sitting between them. CDR3 length: 17 residues. CDR1 and CDR2 from the germline V gene are MNHNS and SASEGT. CDR3 in DNA: TGTGCCAGCAGCCATTATAGACCAGGTACTAGCACAGATACGCAGTATTTT. Translating it yields CASSHYRPGTSTDTQYF.

This clonotype was observed a handful of times. V gene TRBV20-1 combines with J gene TRBJ2-7; 7 bases fit TRBD1. CDR1 DFQATT and CDR2 SNEGSKA come from the germline V gene (reference sequence). V dropped 4 bases and J dropped 2; count of bases not matched to a gene: 11. The CDR3 length is 15 residues. Here the CDR3 reads CSANSGQSSPYEQYF. In DNA, the CDR3 is TGCAGTGCTAACTCGGGACAGTCCTCTCCCTACGAGCAGTACTTC.

CDR3 residues: CASSYSGGRSPLHF. The CDR3 region has the DNA TGTGCCAGCAGTTACAGCGGGGGGCGATCACCCCTCCACTTT. The V and J genes are TRBV6-5 and TRBJ1-6; D may be TRBD1 (6 bases). The CDR3 totals 14 residues. V lost 2 bases to trimming and J lost 10 bases, with 12 bases between them. Per germline, CDR1 MNHEY and CDR2 SVGAGI.

The chain combines TRBV15 with TRBJ2-1; 9 nucleotides agree with TRBD2. V was clipped by 4 bases and J by 2 bases; unmatched bases: 12. The CDR3 runs to 18 residues. Germline V lookup: CDR1 LNHNV, CDR2 YYDKDF (reference sequence). CDR3 in amino acids: CATSTNWPSGETYNEQFF. The CDR3 nucleotides are TGTGCCACCAGCACCAACTGGCCTAGCGGGGAAACCTACAATGAGCAGTTCTTC.

This clonotype was found many times. This chain joins TRBV28 and TRBJ2-7; 7 bases are a match to TRBD1. CDR1 is MDHEN, CDR2 SYDVKM, per germline. The CDR3 contains 16 residues. The J segment lost 2 bases and the V segment lost 5 bases, leaving 12 bases of the junction unmatched. The CDR3 nucleotides are TGTGCCAGCAGTACGACCGGGCCACAGGGGACCTACGAGCAGTACTTC. This sequence encodes CASSTTGPQGTYEQYF.

This clonotype was observed at least ten times. This chain joins TRBV12-3 or TRBV12-4 and TRBJ1-2, with a tentative D call TRBD1 (6 bases). The CDR3 has 14 residues. V lost 7 bases, J lost 0 bases, and 12 bases lay in between. The CDR3 region has the DNA TGTGCCAGCATCCCGGGACATACTAACTATGGCTACACCTTC. This encodes CASIPGHTNYGYTF.

This clonotype was detected ten times or more. The CDR3 sequence is CASSIEGQMNTGELFF. As DNA, the CDR3 is TGTGCCAGCAGCATAGAGGGACAGATGAACACCGGGGAGCTGTTTTTT. The chain joins TRBV7-2 to TRBJ2-2; 7 bases line up with TRBD1. The CDR3 spans 16 residues. The germline V gene encodes CDR1 SGHTA and CDR2 FQGNSA. After removal of 5 bases from V and 1 base from J, the junction contained 7 bases not matched to a gene.

This clonotype was observed a handful of times. The V and J genes are TRBV7-9 and TRBJ1-1; the match to TRBD1 covers 9 bases. After removal of 7 bases from V and 7 bases from J, the junction contained 13 bases not matched to a gene. From germline, CDR1 is SEHNR and CDR2 FQNEAQ (reference sequence). The CDR3 is 15 residues long. This CDR3 is CASTDPTGGLYEAFF. The CDR3 nucleotides read TGTGCCAGCACCGACCCGACAGGGGGTCTTTATGAAGCTTTCTTT.

This chain links TRBV28 with TRBJ2-5, with D possibly called TRBD1 or TRBD2 (5 bases each). Trimming pared 4 bases from V and 5 bases from J, leaving 20 bases between. The CDR3 has 16 amino acids. CDR1 is MDHEN, CDR2 SYDVKM, per germline. The CDR3 nucleotides read TGTGCCAGCAGTTCCCCCACGGACGGTCGGGGCGAGACCCAGTACTTC. Translated, it gives CASSSPTDGRGETQYF.